This T cell receptor beta chain was sequenced during a study of blood T cell repertoires in COVID-19. Assay: immunoSEQ multiplex PCR; the TCRdb copy retains only in-frame clones and omits some. Of about 78,000 clones in the sample, about nine tenths are singletons; the top ten hold under 1.1%. V dropped 2 bases and J dropped 5; count of bases not matched to a gene: 14. This CDR3 is 17 amino acids long. Germline CDR1 is SGHRS and CDR2 is YFSETQ. Sequencing used peripheral blood. The chain links TRBV5-1 to TRBJ1-1, with TRBD1 matching 8 bases. The sequence came from a woman between 45 and 65 years old in a cohort sampled during active COVID-19. The CDR3 DNA follows: TGCGCCAGCAGCTTAGCTCCGATCGGACAGGGTAAAACTGAAGCTTTCTTT. Encoded protein: CASSLAPIGQGKTEAFF.